These 2 T cell receptor beta chains originate from one sample sequenced in a study of regulatory T cells in long-lasting Graves disease. Time point indicated: newly diagnosed GD, antithyroid drugs for less than 3 months. Researchers made the TCR library from RNA that was extracted from PBMCs. CDR3-region Arm-PCR and iRepertoire HTBI primers produced the TCR beta libraries. TCRdb redid the calling of the multiplex PCR reads with MiXCR, one entry per CDR3 protein. The table records around 460,000 distinct CDR3 sequences, around 13% of them present only once. These data also featured in a second study, about T cells in Graves' hyperthyroidism and ophthalmopathy.

The sequenced sample was peripheral blood mononuclear cells (PBMCs), obtained at new diagnosis, from a patient treated with antithyroid drugs. The receptors derive from a woman aged 50 to 65 with Graves disease.

This clonotype appeared many times. The chain joins TRBV6-2 or TRBV6-3 to TRBJ1-1; a weak D match, TRBD1 (6 bases). V lost 5 bases to trimming and J lost 6 bases, with 13 bases between them. Germline loops: CDR1 MNHEY, CDR2 SVGEGT. CDR3 length: 13 amino acids. The CDR3 is CASSGTNHPEAFF. DNA for the CDR3: TGTGCCAGCAGTGGGACAAATCACCCTGAAGCTTTCTTT.

This clonotype was observed a few times. The chain uses TRBV5-1 and TRBJ2-2; D not resolved. Germline assignment: CDR1 SGHRS and CDR2 YFSETQ. The CDR3 runs to 15 residues. V was pared by 4 bases and J by 2 bases, with 12 bases between. This CDR3 reads CASSKRTDNTGELFF. CDR3 nucleotide sequence: TGCGCCAGCAGCAAACGGACGGATAACACCGGGGAGCTGTTTTTT. The full variable domain, completed using reference TRBV5-1 and TRBJ2-2, is KAGVTQTPRYLIKTRGQQVTLSCSPISGHRSVSWYQQTPGQGLQFLFEYFSETQRNKGNFPGRFSGRQFSNSRSEMNVSTLELGDSALYLCASSKRTDNTGELFFGEGSRLTVL.